These 22 T cell receptor beta chains originate from one sample sequenced in a study of T-cell memory formation after mild COVID-19. TCRdb redid the calling of the 5' RACE reads with MiXCR, one entry per CDR3 protein. The sample contains hundreds of thousands of distinct CDR3 sequences, about 23% of which appear only once. The sample was PBMCs or a T cell subset sorted from them (not recorded which). The receptors stem from an adult woman who had mild COVID-19 (a few samples of this study predate the infection). Cell type and time point are not known.

The V and J genes are TRBV20-1 and TRBJ2-1; TRBD1 agrees at 7 bases. This CDR3 is built from 14 residues. Trimming removed 4 bases from V and 6 bases from J; junction bases left unmatched: 9. Germline CDR1 is DFQATT and CDR2 is SNEGSKA (reference sequence). CDR3 nucleotide sequence: TGCAGTGCTACTACGGGACAGAGGCGCAATGAGCAGTTCTTC. It translates to CSATTGQRRNEQFF.

This chain joins TRBV5-4 and TRBJ1-2; D remains ambiguous. The germline V and J ends were trimmed by 4 bases and 2 bases, with 12 bases remaining between them. The CDR3 sequence is 14 residues long. Per germline, CDR1 SGHNT and CDR2 YYREEE (reference sequence). The CDR3 region has the DNA TGTGCCAGCAGCCGGTTCGATCCGAACTATGGCTACACCTTC. Translating gives CASSRFDPNYGYTF.

The J gene is TRBJ2-7, the V gene TRBV25-1; D tentatively fits TRBD1 or TRBD2 (5 bases each). Germline V gene data show CDR1 as MGHDK and CDR2 as SYGVNS. The CDR3 extends over 14 amino acids. The ends were cut back, 7 bases at V and 0 bases at J, with 13 bases in the middle. The CDR3 loop is CASNPSGTSYEQYF. The CDR3 bases are TGTGCCAGCAACCCATCCGGGACCTCCTACGAGCAGTACTTC.

The gene calls are TRBV6-2 or TRBV6-3 and TRBJ2-3; TRBD2 aligns across 10 bases. Germline lookup yields CDR1 MNHEY and CDR2 SVGEGT. This CDR3 region has 14 residues. Trimming cost V 6 bases and J 1 base; bases outside gene matches: 1. The DNA for the CDR3 is TGTGCCAGCAGAACTAGCGGGGGCACAGATACGCAGTATTTT. Protein sequence: CASRTSGGTDTQYF.

This clonotype was counted between two and nine times. This chain connects TRBV7-2 to TRBJ2-2, with 12 bases matching TRBD2. The germline CDR1 and CDR2 sequences are SGHTA and FQGNSA. The CDR3 is 18 amino acids. Trimming at V came to 5 bases and at J to 5 bases, leaving 12 bases not matched to a gene. The CDR3 reads CASSTFRRLAGETGELFF. The CDR3 region has the DNA TGTGCCAGCAGCACTTTTAGGAGACTAGCGGGAGAGACCGGGGAGCTGTTTTTT.

This clonotype was seen only once. J is TRBJ2-1 and V is TRBV24-1; 8 positions match TRBD1. V shed 0 bases and J 9 bases; nucleotides not matched to a gene: 21. The CDR3 runs 20 residues. Germline V gene sequence: CDR1 KGHDR, CDR2 SFDVKD. The CDR3 DNA is TGTGCCACCAGTGATTTGCAGCAGGGGGCTAGTAGGGCGGGGAGGAGTGAGCAGTTCTTC. It translates to CATSDLQQGASRAGRSEQFF.

This clonotype occurred a few times. The gene calls are TRBV12-3 or TRBV12-4 and TRBJ2-7, with D hard to call. Trimming left V 7 bases short and J 1 base short, with 20 bases between. The length of the CDR3 is 16 residues. CDR3 loop: CASTKASVGDSYEQYF. The DNA for the CDR3 is TGTGCCAGCACCAAGGCCAGTGTTGGGGATTCCTACGAGCAGTACTTC.

This chain links TRBV6-5 with TRBJ1-1, with TRBD1 as a possible D gene (5 bases). The CDR3 consists of 15 residues. The V end lost 5 bases, the J end lost 5 bases, and 18 bases lay between the germline ends. Germline V CDR1 and CDR2: MNHEY, SVGAGI. The CDR3 is CASSAGRGLVTEAFF. The CDR3 DNA reads as TGTGCCAGCAGTGCAGGGCGGGGTTTGGTAACTGAAGCTTTCTTT.

This clonotype is medium-sized in the sample. The chain carries TRBV5-5 and TRBJ2-7; 7 bases align to TRBD1. The length of the CDR3 is 13 residues. CDR1 is SGHKS and CDR2 is YYEKEE in the germline V gene (reference sequence). Trimming removed 4 bases from V and 7 bases from J; junction bases left unmatched: 8. The CDR3 region is CASSRTTGAEQYF. The CDR3, as DNA: TGTGCCAGCAGCCGAACTACAGGGGCAGAGCAGTACTTC.

The chain is built from TRBV4-1 and TRBJ1-6, with TRBD1 matching over 10 bases. This CDR3 spans 17 amino acids. The germline CDR1 and CDR2 sequences are MGHRA and YSYEKL. Unmatched junction bases numbered 8, after V lost 3 bases and J lost 6 bases. The CDR3 coding sequence is TGCGCCAGCAGCCACGCCCGGGACAGGGGTCTTAATTCACCCCTCCACTTT. It translates to CASSHARDRGLNSPLHF.

The CDR3 nucleotides read TGTGCCAGCAGCTTGGCCCCAAACAGGGACAACTATGGCTACACCTTC. It translates to CASSLAPNRDNYGYTF. The rearrangement uses TRBV5-5 and TRBJ1-2; possibly TRBD1 for D (6 bases). CDR1 is SGHKS, CDR2 YYEKEE, per germline (reference sequence). V dropped 0 bases and J dropped 2 bases, with 14 bases sitting between them. The CDR3 extends over 16 amino acids.

Only a few counts were recorded for this clonotype. The rearrangement uses TRBV5-1 and TRBJ2-1; D possibly corresponds to TRBD1 (5 bases). The CDR3 has 15 amino acids. From germline, CDR1 is SGHRS and CDR2 YFSETQ. Trimming left V 6 bases short and J 10 bases short, with 23 bases between. CDR3 residues: CASTPSGAHASEQFF. The CDR3 DNA reads as TGCGCCAGCACCCCGAGTGGGGCTCATGCCAGCGAGCAGTTCTTC.

The sample holds a few counts of this clonotype. The CDR3: CATSEGDGTYEQYF. The CDR3 DNA reads TGTGCCACCAGTGAGGGGGACGGAACCTACGAGCAGTACTTC. The chain is built from TRBV24-1 and TRBJ2-7; D is tentatively TRBD1 or TRBD2 (5 bases each). V shed 4 bases and J shed 2 bases, with 11 bases lying between them. The CDR3 spans 14 residues. The germline V gene encodes CDR1 KGHDR and CDR2 SFDVKD.

In nucleotides, the CDR3 is TGTGCCAGCACTCTAGCGTGGGAAACCGGGGAGCTGTTTTTT. It is translated as CASTLAWETGELFF. V is TRBV6-5 and J is TRBJ2-2; D is possibly TRBD2 (6 bases). CDR1 MNHEY and CDR2 SVGAGI come from the germline V gene. The CDR3 extends over 14 amino acids. Trimming cost V 7 bases and J 5 bases, with 14 bases left between them.

The CDR3 reads CASSDSGTVIYGYTF. Here the CDR3 DNA reads TGTGCCAGCAGTGATTCCGGGACAGTCATCTATGGCTACACCTTC. V and J are TRBV25-1 and TRBJ1-2; 7 positions match TRBD1. Germline assignment: CDR1 MGHDK and CDR2 SYGVNS. This CDR3 has 15 residues. After removal of 3 bases from V and 4 bases from J, the junction contained 8 bases not matched to a gene.

The V call is TRBV7-9, the J call TRBJ2-7; 9 bases align to TRBD2. Germline values: CDR1 SEHNR, CDR2 FQNEAQ (reference sequence). This CDR3 spans 14 amino acids. V dropped 5 bases and J dropped 5; count of bases not matched to a gene: 7. Here the CDR3 DNA reads TGTGCCAGCAGCCAAGGAGGCGGGAGGGACGAGCAGTACTTC. This codes for CASSQGGGRDEQYF.

The CDR3 DNA reads as TGTGCCAGTAGTACTGACAGGGCCTATAGCAATCAGCCCCAGCATTTT. This gives the protein CASSTDRAYSNQPQHF. The J gene is TRBJ1-5, the V gene TRBV19; 7 positions agree with TRBD1. Losses at the gene ends were 4 bases for V and 0 bases for J; bases not matched to a gene: 6. The CDR3 covers 16 residues. The germline V gene has CDR1 LNHDA and CDR2 SQIVND (reference sequence).

The CDR3 loop is CASSPGHANYGYTF. Written as DNA, the CDR3 is TGTGCCAGCAGCCCGGGACACGCCAACTATGGCTACACCTTC. V and J are TRBV13 and TRBJ1-2, with D perhaps TRBD1 (6 bases). The CDR3 loop spans 14 amino acids. Looked up from germline, CDR1 is PRHDT and CDR2 is FYEKMQ (reference sequence). V lost 5 bases, J lost 2 bases, and 12 bases lay in between.

The table lists this clonotype with many counts. The CDR3, as DNA: TGTGCCAGCAGTCCCTTACCCAATGAGCAGTTCTTC. Residues: CASSPLPNEQFF. This chain links TRBV12-3 or TRBV12-4 with TRBJ2-1; D unresolved. The V gene lost 5 bases and the J gene lost 6 bases, with 8 bases spanning the gap. This CDR3 region has 12 residues.

V is TRBV24-1 and J is TRBJ2-1; 10 bases map to TRBD2. In germline, CDR1 is KGHDR, CDR2 SFDVKD. Trimming removed 0 bases from V and 6 bases from J; junction bases left unmatched: 4. There are 16 residues in the CDR3. CDR3 sequence: CATSDLSPSGGNEQFF. CDR3 DNA sequence: TGTGCCACCAGTGATTTGAGCCCTAGCGGGGGCAATGAGCAGTTCTTC.

The sample holds many counts of this clonotype. The chain employs TRBV12-3 or TRBV12-4 and TRBJ2-7, with D possibly matching TRBD1 (6 bases). The V end was cut by 7 bases, the J end by 3 bases, with 16 bases between. This CDR3 has 14 residues. The CDR3 region is CASTDGDTIYEQYF. Here the CDR3 DNA reads TGTGCCAGCACCGACGGGGACACGATCTACGAGCAGTACTTC.

V gene TRBV11-2 combines with J gene TRBJ2-2, with a weak D call TRBD2 (6 bases). CDR1 and CDR2 from the germline V gene are SGHAT and FQNNGV. V was clipped by 10 bases and J by 2 bases, with 17 bases between them. The CDR3 covers 15 residues. The CDR3 coding sequence is TGTGCCACTCCCAGGAGGGGCGCAAACACCGGGGAGCTGTTTTTT. It codes for CATPRRGANTGELFF. Complete variable domain (other parts from reference TRBV11-2 and TRBJ2-2): EAGVAQSPRYKIIEKRQSVAFWCNPISGHATLYWYQQILGQGPKLLIQFQNNGVVDDSQLPKDRFSAERLKGVDSTLKIQPAKLEDSAVYLCATPRRGANTGELFFGEGSRLTVL.